Sequencing of this T cell receptor (beta chain) was carried out in a study of cytomegalovirus exposure and HLA in healthy donors. The PCR employed 60 Vbeta primers together with 13 Jbeta primers. The table came from immunoSEQ multiplex PCR; TCRdb's copy has only in-frame clones and leaves some out. The sample yields over 150,000 clones, around 68% seen once. The CDR3 is made up of 20 amino acids. Germline CDR1 and CDR2: ENHRY and SYGVKD. Germline trimming cut 4 bases from V and 2 bases from J; bases unmatched to any gene: 19. The table lists this clone with a few counts. Sequencing was done on a sample of PBMCs. This sequence originates from a middle-aged woman in good health and CMV-seropositive. The V gene is TRBV10-3, the J gene TRBJ2-3; 9 positions agree with TRBD2. DNA of the CDR3: TGTGCCATCAGTGGGGGTTGGGGGGCAACGACTAGCGGTACCACAGATACGCAGTATTTT. Its protein product is CAISGGWGATTSGTTDTQYF.